One sample yielded the 30 T cell receptor beta chains listed below, sequenced in a study of response to subunit inactivated influenza vaccine listed by TCRdb under 2018. The method was RT-PCR. The instrument was an Illumina HiSeq 2500. Through fastp at Q25 and MiXCR, TCRdb rebuilt clones from the public reads, retaining in-frame beta chains. CDR3 protein sequences are deduplicated, and each keeps its most common genes and DNA. The sample table contains 700,000 to 900,000 distinct CDR3 sequences; only one count was recorded for 21% of them. The biggest ten clones account for about a tenth of the sample. The specimen comprised PBMCs from blood, sampled around 5 days after vaccination. The receptors originated from a man aged 45-60 years who received an inactivated influenza vaccine. Donor details come from another sample of the same person, matched by shared clones.

This clonotype was seen a few times. The chain couples TRBV12-3 or TRBV12-4 to TRBJ2-5; D is unresolved. Trimming took off 6 bases at V and 4 bases at J, with 12 bases between the two ends. The length of the CDR3 is 13 residues. CDR3 amino acids: CASRMTRGETQYF. The CDR3 DNA reads as TGTGCCAGCAGGATGACTCGCGGAGAGACCCAGTACTTC.

The chain uses TRBV20-1 and TRBJ2-3; maybe TRBD2 (5 bases). Germline V gene sequence: CDR1 DFQATT, CDR2 SNEGSKA (reference sequence). The CDR3 spans 13 residues. CDR3 residues: CSYEPEETDTQYF. The CDR3 DNA reads TGCAGCTATGAACCGGAGGAAACAGATACGCAGTATTTT.

This clonotype has only a few counts. V and J are TRBV5-1 and TRBJ2-7; no firm D call. Trimming took off 0 bases at V and 0 bases at J, with 10 bases between the two ends. This CDR3 has 15 residues. The germline gives CDR1 SGHRS, CDR2 YFSETQ. The CDR3 region is CASSLVSFSSYEQYF. The CDR3 region has the DNA TGCGCCAGCAGCTTGGTTTCCTTCAGCTCCTACGAGCAGTACTTC.

This clonotype was seen repeatedly, ten times or more. The chain recombines TRBV5-1 with TRBJ2-3, with 8 bases fitting TRBD1. The germline gives CDR1 SGHRS, CDR2 YFSETQ. The V and J ends lost 0 bases and 6 bases, in that order; junction bases with no gene match: 3. The CDR3 consists of 14 residues. As DNA, the CDR3 is TGCGCCAGCAGCTTGGGACAGGGGAAGGATACGCAGTATTTT. Translating it yields CASSLGQGKDTQYF.

This chain links TRBV30 with TRBJ1-1; 12 nucleotides align to TRBD1. Germline trimming cut 4 bases from V and 5 bases from J; bases unmatched to any gene: 11. This CDR3 spans 16 amino acids. Germline CDR1 GTSNPN, CDR2 SVGIG (reference sequence). CDR3 sequence (DNA): TGTGCCTGGACCGGGACAGGGGGCTACCTGGGGACTGAAGCTTTCTTT. Translation: CAWTGTGGYLGTEAFF.

This clonotype has only a few counts. This rearrangement joins TRBV6-2 or TRBV6-3 to TRBJ1-1; tentative D call: TRBD1 (5 bases). V was trimmed by 0 bases and J by 4 bases, leaving 6 bases between them. CDR1 and CDR2 (germline): MNHEY, SVGEGT. There are 13 residues in the CDR3. CDR3 nucleotide sequence: TGTGCCAGCAGTTACTCCAGGGTCACTGAAGCTTTCTTT. Translating gives CASSYSRVTEAFF.

Only a few counts were recorded for this clonotype. The chain is built from TRBV29-1 and TRBJ2-3; TRBD1 matches 7 bases. V was pared by 1 base and J by 0 bases, with 7 bases of the junction left unmatched. This CDR3 contains 16 residues. Germline V lookup: CDR1 SQVTM, CDR2 ANQGSEA. CDR3 DNA sequence: TGCAGCGTTGAAGGGGGCGCAGGGGGAAGCACAGATACGCAGTATTTT. Protein sequence: CSVEGGAGGSTDTQYF.

This clonotype was observed a handful of times. The rearrangement links TRBV5-1 to TRBJ2-4; perhaps TRBD2 as D (5 bases). The length of the CDR3 is 16 residues. Germline assignment: CDR1 SGHRS and CDR2 YFSETQ. V was pared by 0 bases and J by 0 bases, with 10 bases between. The CDR3 loop is CASSLVGELAKNIQYF. CDR3 coding DNA: TGCGCCAGCAGCTTGGTCGGGGAACTAGCCAAAAACATTCAGTACTTC.

A few counts support this clonotype. The chain joins TRBV24-1 to TRBJ2-3; D may correspond to TRBD1 or TRBD2 (5 bases each). V was trimmed by 3 bases and J by 4 bases, leaving 19 bases between them. The CDR3 contains 17 residues. Germline V CDR1 and CDR2: KGHDR, SFDVKD. The CDR3 sequence is CATSDRRTGGSADTQYF. Written as DNA, the CDR3 is TGTGCCACCAGTGATCGAAGGACTGGGGGTTCCGCAGATACGCAGTATTTT.

This clonotype was observed once. V is TRBV20-1 and J is TRBJ1-2, with a possible D match to TRBD1 (5 bases). CDR1 and CDR2 (germline): DFQATT, SNEGSKA (reference sequence). V dropped 0 bases and J dropped 6 bases, with 14 bases sitting between them. The CDR3 extends over 14 amino acids. The chain's CDR3 is CSAREGLGRDGYTF. DNA for the CDR3: TGCAGTGCTAGAGAGGGGTTAGGCAGGGATGGCTACACCTTC.

This clonotype was counted only a few times. V and J are TRBV5-4 and TRBJ2-2, with a possible D match to TRBD2 (7 bases). With 0 bases removed from V and 4 bases from J, the gap between germline ends came to 16 bases. The CDR3 contains 17 residues. Per germline, CDR1 SGHNT and CDR2 YYREEE (reference sequence). The CDR3 sequence is CASSLGSGGHRTGELFF. DNA of the CDR3: TGTGCCAGCAGCTTGGGCTCGGGGGGCCACCGCACCGGGGAGCTGTTTTTT.

This clonotype occurred a few times. V usage is TRBV30 and J usage is TRBJ1-6; 10 bases are a match to TRBD1. The CDR3 contains 15 residues. Trimming at V came to 1 base and at J to 11 bases, leaving 8 bases not matched to a gene. Looked up from germline, CDR1 is GTSNPN and CDR2 is SVGIG (reference sequence). CDR3 bases: TGTGCCTGGAGTGCCCCGGGACAGGGGAGAACACCCCTCCACTTT. Protein: CAWSAPGQGRTPLHF.

The genes are TRBV7-9 and TRBJ2-3; 10 bases map to TRBD1. The germline V gene encodes CDR1 SEHNR and CDR2 FQNEAQ (reference sequence). The CDR3 covers 17 residues. The ends lost 5 bases at V and 2 bases at J; junction bases unmatched: 10. The CDR3 loop reads CASSDLGTGVVTDTQYF. In DNA, the CDR3 is TGTGCCAGCAGCGACCTCGGGACAGGGGTCGTCACAGATACGCAGTATTTT.

This chain uses TRBV9 with TRBJ2-1; 7 nucleotides line up with TRBD2. The J segment lost 5 bases and the V segment lost 0 bases, leaving 5 bases of the junction unmatched. Germline-derived CDR1 and CDR2 are SGDLS and YYNGEE. The CDR3 has 15 amino acids. As DNA, the CDR3 is TGTGCCAGCAGCGTAGCGGCTAGCGGAAACAATGAGCAGTTCTTC. Amino acids: CASSVAASGNNEQFF.

The chain joins TRBV6-6 to TRBJ1-3; unclear D gene. Trimming took off 5 bases at V and 4 bases at J, with 6 bases between the two ends. Germline CDR1 reads MNHNY; CDR2 reads SVGAGI (reference sequence). The CDR3 runs 12 residues. The CDR3 sequence: CASSKQGNTIYF. For the CDR3, the DNA is TGTGCCAGCAGTAAACAGGGAAACACCATATATTTT.

The rearrangement uses TRBV7-9 and TRBJ2-3; 9 bases are shared with TRBD2. In germline, CDR1 is SEHNR, CDR2 FQNEAQ (reference sequence). There are 16 residues in the CDR3. The V gene end was trimmed by 5 bases and the J gene end by 3 bases; junction bases not matched to a gene: 9. The DNA of the CDR3 is TGTGCCAGCAGCCCCATAGCGGGGGACCTTACAGATACGCAGTATTTT. Translating it yields CASSPIAGDLTDTQYF.

This clonotype came up once. V is TRBV5-1 and J is TRBJ2-5, with 10 bases fitting TRBD2. J was trimmed by 9 bases and V by 4 bases; bases with no gene match: 18. Looked up from germline, CDR1 is SGHRS and CDR2 is YFSETQ. The CDR3 extends over 17 amino acids. The CDR3 sequence: CASSLLAGGTLMTAQYF. The DNA for the CDR3 is TGCGCCAGCAGCCTTTTAGCGGGGGGCACCCTAATGACGGCCCAGTACTTC.

The gene calls are TRBV7-9 and TRBJ2-3; no definite D call. This CDR3 is built from 15 residues. V was trimmed by 11 bases and J by 8 bases, leaving 26 bases between them. Germline V gene sequence: CDR1 SEHNR, CDR2 FQNEAQ (reference sequence). Here the CDR3 DNA reads TGTGCCGGATCGGGTGGGCCCGAGAGTCGCGGTACGCAGTATTTT. Translation: CAGSGGPESRGTQYF.

This clonotype has more than one count but fewer than ten. The chain is built from TRBV20-1 and TRBJ2-3, with a weak D call TRBD2 (5 bases). Germline V gene sequence: CDR1 DFQATT, CDR2 SNEGSKA (reference sequence). CDR3 length: 14 amino acids. Trimming left V 4 bases short and J 11 bases short, with 22 bases between. The CDR3 DNA follows: TGCAGTGCTACTCCCCGGGGAAGGTACTGGGGGCAGTATTTT. Amino acids: CSATPRGRYWGQYF.

Only a few counts were recorded for this clonotype. The rearrangement links TRBV20-1 to TRBJ2-3; no clear D gene. The CDR3 length is 13 residues. Germline V gene sequence: CDR1 DFQATT, CDR2 SNEGSKA (reference sequence). With 6 bases removed from V and 1 base from J, the gap between germline ends came to 11 bases. The CDR3 coding sequence is TGCAGTGCGGCCCCACATCGCACAGATACGCAGTATTTT. The encoded protein is CSAAPHRTDTQYF.

The V call is TRBV28, the J call TRBJ2-7; D is possibly TRBD1 or TRBD2 (6 bases each). The CDR3 length is 16 residues. Trimming shortened V by 5 bases and J by 4 bases, and 21 bases separated the two germline ends. Germline V gene lookup returns CDR1 MDHEN and CDR2 SYDVKM. The CDR3 DNA sequence: TGTGCCAGCAGTATCGCCTGGGGGGCGGAAAGATACGAGCAGTACTTC. It is translated as CASSIAWGAERYEQYF.

This clonotype was seen a handful of times. The genes are TRBV6-2 or TRBV6-3 and TRBJ2-7; 12 bases map to TRBD1. After removal of 7 bases from V and 1 base from J, the junction contained 5 bases not matched to a gene. The CDR3 totals 15 residues. Germline V gives CDR1 MNHEY, CDR2 SVGEGT. CDR3 amino acids: CASTWGQGASYEQYF. The CDR3 DNA reads TGTGCCAGCACCTGGGGACAGGGGGCGTCCTACGAGCAGTACTTC.

This clonotype was observed a handful of times. This chain connects TRBV3-1 to TRBJ2-5; either TRBD1 or TRBD2 may supply D (6 bases each). The V gene lost 5 bases and the J gene lost 4 bases, with 14 bases spanning the gap. The germline V gene has CDR1 LGHDT and CDR2 YNNKEL (reference sequence). The CDR3 runs 14 residues. The CDR3, as DNA: TGTGCCAGCAGCACCTGGGGGGCAGGAGAGACCCAGTACTTC. Translation: CASSTWGAGETQYF.

The table lists this clonotype with a few counts. The chain uses TRBV7-2 and TRBJ2-2, with D maybe TRBD2 (6 bases). CDR3 length: 15 amino acids. Germline V CDR1 and CDR2: SGHTA, FQGNSA. The V and J ends lost 5 bases and 2 bases respectively, with 12 bases between them. The CDR3 is CASSPTRGNTGELFF. The CDR3, as DNA: TGTGCCAGCAGCCCGACTAGGGGAAACACCGGGGAGCTGTTTTTT.

The chain is built from TRBV6-1 and TRBJ2-5; 7 nucleotides align to TRBD1. V trimming: 6 bases; J trimming: 1 base; junction bases outside the gene matches: 11. Germline CDR1 is MNHNS and CDR2 is SASEGT. The CDR3 contains 16 residues. The CDR3 coding sequence is TGTGCCAGCAGCGAAATTTGGGGACAGCCCCAAGAGACCCAGTACTTC. Translated, it gives CASSEIWGQPQETQYF.

This clonotype came up many times. CDR3 DNA sequence: TGCAGTGCTTCGAAGGCAGGGCCAATCTTCTACGAGCAGTACTTC. Translation: CSASKAGPIFYEQYF. The J gene is TRBJ2-7, the V gene TRBV20-1, with D tentatively TRBD1 (5 bases). The CDR3 is made up of 15 amino acids. Germline values: CDR1 DFQATT, CDR2 SNEGSKA (reference sequence). The V end was cut by 5 bases, the J end by 3 bases, with 20 bases between.

The chain recombines TRBV2 with TRBJ2-2, with D possibly being TRBD2 (6 bases). Germline-derived CDR1 and CDR2 are SNHLY and FYNNEI. Trimming stripped 6 bases from V and 0 bases from J, with 17 bases between. The CDR3 runs to 17 residues. The CDR3 here is CASSKTPGLTNTGELFF. The CDR3 DNA reads as TGTGCCAGCAGCAAAACACCGGGACTTACGAACACCGGGGAGCTGTTTTTT.

The table lists this clonotype with a few counts. The chain combines TRBV4-1 with TRBJ2-3, with TRBD2 identical over 8 bases. The CDR3 contains 18 residues. Germline lookup yields CDR1 MGHRA and CDR2 YSYEKL. The trim removed 1 base at V and 10 bases at J, leaving 19 bases unmatched. CDR3 loop: CASSQGSSGGLPFGAQYF. In nucleotides, the CDR3 is TGCGCCAGCAGCCAAGGGTCAAGCGGGGGTCTCCCCTTTGGGGCGCAGTATTTT.

A few counts support this clonotype. CDR3 sequence (DNA): TGTGCCAGCAGCGCGTGGTTAGCGGGGGGGCTAGCCAAAAACATTCAGTACTTC. Translating it yields CASSAWLAGGLAKNIQYF. This chain links TRBV11-2 with TRBJ2-4; TRBD2 aligns across 11 bases. V lost 5 bases, J lost 0 bases, and 9 bases stayed unmatched. In germline, CDR1 is SGHAT, CDR2 FQNNGV. CDR3 length: 18 residues.

This clonotype came up a few times. The rearrangement joins TRBV13 to TRBJ2-7, with TRBD1 matching 7 bases. Germline-derived CDR1 and CDR2 are PRHDT and FYEKMQ (reference sequence). J gave up 3 bases and V 5 bases, and 4 bases lay outside the gene matches. The CDR3 is 13 amino acids. The CDR3 DNA follows: TGTGCCAGCAGCGCTGACAGGGACTACGAGCAGTACTTC. It encodes CASSADRDYEQYF. The whole variable domain, remainder taken from reference TRBV13 and TRBJ2-7, is AAGVIQSPRHLIKEKRETATLKCYPIPRHDTVYWYQQGPGQDPQFLISFYEKMQSDKGSIPDRFSAQQFSDYHSELNMSSLELGDSALYFCASSADRDYEQYFGPGTRLTVT.